This TCR beta chain was found in a study of PD-1 blockade in classical Hodgkin lymphoma (dated by TCRdb to about 2020). General notes on the study: Nivolumab dosing was 3 mg/kg intravenously every 2 weeks, continuing until either disease progression or unacceptable toxicity. To define a peripheral blood immune signature of response to PD-1 blockade in classical Hodgkin lymphoma, the study combined TCR beta sequencing with CyTOF. Results the study describes overall, beyond this receptor: Baseline TCR diversity was reported to be lower in newly diagnosed patients than in healthy donors, and even lower in relapsed/refractory patients. Diversity was lower in patients who began nivolumab less than 1 year after ASCT, so these patients were left out of later analyses to avoid confounding by immune reconstitution. The study covered only a single clinical trial cohort, and the causes of the repertoire differences, possibly disease activity or prior therapy, were still not defined. Baseline diversity similar to that of newly diagnosed patients was observed in trial patients achieving complete response, whereas significantly lower diversity was observed in partial responders and progressors. CD4+ but not CD8+ TCR diversity rose significantly by C4D1 (p=0.0027 vs p=0.16), most apparent in complete responders (p=0.02).

The Qiagen DNeasy kit was used to extract genomic DNA both from unsorted PBMCs and from the negatively selected CD4+ and CD8+ fractions. TCR beta CDR3 regions were amplified by immunoSEQ multiplex PCR using primers annealing to V and J segments. Amplification bias was minimized using a synthetic immune receptor repertoire, and residual bias was removed computationally after sequencing. The authors processed their data as follows. Repertoire diversity was quantified as the Shannon entropy index using custom Python scripts. Unsorted, CD4+ and CD8+ repertoires were analyzed separately, except in combined analyses where CD4+ and CD8+ sequences were merged in silico. A clone counted as expanded when the clone's frequency after treatment rose at least 2-fold relative to C1D1, and clones undetected at baseline were given a pseudocount of 0.5. Singleton clones were defined as clones with 0 or 1 copy at C1D1, and non-singleton clones were defined as clones with 2 or more copies. By matching protein sequences in sorted samples from the same patient, clones expanded in unsorted samples were annotated as CD4+, CD8+ or unknown. Wilcoxon tests were applied to paired samples to test diversity changes from C1D1 to C4D1. Held by TCRdb, this immuneACCESS table contains in-frame sequences only and omits some clones. Under half of the omission traces to an unresolved V gene where checked; the cause of the rest is unknown. V and J calls and clone size are copied from that table; D and trimming were computed from the DNA. For this sample the table gives fewer than 30,000 clones, of which approximately 72% were detected only once. 3% to 4.5% of the sample is taken by the ten largest.

For this clone: Which antigen it targets is not known. Within one base of it there is no much larger clone, and no base qualities were kept.

The sample's time point label is to be understood as: cycle 4 day 1 (C4D1), after 6 weeks of nivolumab. All trial patients had relapsed after autologous stem cell transplantation, with cohorts A, B and C differing in prior brentuximab vedotin exposure. The trial cohort included 50 to 70 patients with relapsed/refractory classical Hodgkin lymphoma, and each patient had a best overall response of complete response, partial response or progressive disease. In the multi-cohort phase II CheckMate 205 trial, trial patients received single-agent nivolumab. An independent review committee assessed best overall response by applying the 2007 International Working Group response criteria. Trial PBMCs were obtained immediately prior to nivolumab initiation (C1D1) and on therapy at cycle 2 day 1 and cycle 4 day 1. After peripheral blood was drawn into 8 mL Vacutainer Cell Preparation Tubes, PBMCs were isolated by centrifugation and then cryopreserved.

The receptor was derived from a human donor with classical Hodgkin lymphoma. The sample was peripheral blood mononuclear cells (PBMCs), taken before the fourth cycle of nivolumab.

The bases are TGCGCCAGCCAGGAACTAGCGGGAGCAGACAATGAGCAGTTCTTC. Its coded protein is CASQELAGADNEQFF. Recombination connected TRBV5-1 to TRBJ2-1; 11 middle bases align to TRBD2. The germline V gene supplies CDR1 SGHRS and CDR2 YFSETQ. V is cut back by 7 bases and J by 5 bases, with 8 bases in the junction unmatched. Taken from cysteine to phenylalanine, the CDR3 has 15 residues. Just CDR3 DNA is preserved here, 45 bases in frame from base 1. The reference TRBV5-1 and TRBJ2-1 proteins fill in what lies around the CDR3, so the full variable domain reads KAGVTQTPRYLIKTRGQQVTLSCSPISGHRSVSWYQQTPGQGLQFLFEYFSETQRNKGNFPGRFSGRQFSNSRSEMNVSTLELGDSALYLCASQELAGADNEQFFGPGTRLTVL.